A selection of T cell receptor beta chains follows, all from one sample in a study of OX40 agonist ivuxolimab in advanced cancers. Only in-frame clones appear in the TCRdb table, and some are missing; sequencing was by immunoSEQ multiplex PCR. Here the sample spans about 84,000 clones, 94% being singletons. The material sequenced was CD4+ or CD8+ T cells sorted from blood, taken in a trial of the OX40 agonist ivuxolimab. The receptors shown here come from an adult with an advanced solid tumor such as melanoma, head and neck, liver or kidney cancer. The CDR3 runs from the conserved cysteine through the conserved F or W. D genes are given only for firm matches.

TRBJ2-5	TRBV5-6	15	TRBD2	CASSLLAGGVETQYF	TGTGCCAGCAGCTTGCTAGCGGGAGGGGTAGAGACCCAGTACTTC
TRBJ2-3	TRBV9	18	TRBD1	CASSVPSGGTGVPDTQYF	TGTGCCAGCAGCGTACCCTCCGGGGGGACAGGGGTCCCAGATACGCAGTATTTT
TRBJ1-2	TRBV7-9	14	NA	CASSLGSSTYGYTF	TGTGCCAGCAGCTTAGGCAGCTCGACGTATGGCTACACCTTC
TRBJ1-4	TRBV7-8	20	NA	CASSLPRANRAYATNEKLFF	TGTGCCAGCAGCTTGCCACGAGCGAACAGGGCCTATGCAACTAATGAAAAACTGTTTTTT
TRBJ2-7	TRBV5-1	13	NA	CASSLAGSEEQYF	TGCGCCAGCAGCTTGGCGGGGTCAGAGGAGCAGTACTTC
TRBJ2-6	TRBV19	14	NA	CASTLQGGANVLTF	TGTGCCAGTACCCTACAGGGTGGGGCCAACGTCCTGACTTTC
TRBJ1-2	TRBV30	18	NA	CAWSVGRGFDRREYGYTF	TGTGCCTGGAGTGTAGGGCGGGGCTTCGACAGGAGGGAGTATGGCTACACCTTC
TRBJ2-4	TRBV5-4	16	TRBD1	CASSISGQGPKNIQYF	TGTGCCAGCAGCATCTCGGGACAGGGGCCCAAAAACATTCAGTACTTC
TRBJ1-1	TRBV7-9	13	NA	CASSDPKDTEAFF	TGTGCCAGCAGCGACCCTAAGGACACTGAAGCTTTCTTT
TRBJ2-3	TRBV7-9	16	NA	CASSLELIGRTDTQYF	TGTGCCAGCAGCTTAGAATTGATTGGCCGCACAGATACGCAGTATTTT
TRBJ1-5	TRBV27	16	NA	CASSSTRGGGNQPQHF	TGTGCCAGCAGTTCGACCAGGGGTGGGGGCAATCAGCCCCAGCATTTT
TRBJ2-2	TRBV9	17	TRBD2	CASSEGTSGSRTGELFF	TGTGCCAGCAGCGAGGGGACTAGCGGGAGTCGCACCGGGGAGCTGTTTTTT
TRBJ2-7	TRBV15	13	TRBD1	CATSRTGAHEQYF	TGTGCCACCAGCAGGACAGGGGCCCACGAGCAGTACTTC
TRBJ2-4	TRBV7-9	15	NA	CASSSLLKATNIQYF	TGTGCCAGCAGCTCTCTGTTAAAGGCCACAAACATTCAGTACTTC
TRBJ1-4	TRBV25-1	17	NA	CASSSNAASDPGEKLFF	TGTGCCAGCAGCTCAAACGCAGCTTCGGACCCAGGGGAAAAACTGTTTTTT
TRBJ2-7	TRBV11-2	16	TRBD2	CASSPPAGEVSYEQYF	TGTGCCAGCAGCCCCCCAGCGGGGGAGGTGTCCTACGAGCAGTACTTC
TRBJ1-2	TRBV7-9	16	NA	CASSDLPGERQNGYTF	TGTGCCAGCAGCGACCTGCCGGGCGAACGGCAGAATGGCTACACCTTC
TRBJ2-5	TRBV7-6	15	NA	CASSLAGAGVETQYF	TGTGCCAGCAGCTTAGCGGGGGCGGGAGTTGAGACCCAGTACTTC
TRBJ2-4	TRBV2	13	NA	CASKGDTKNIQYF	TGTGCCAGCAAAGGGGACACCAAAAACATTCAGTACTTC
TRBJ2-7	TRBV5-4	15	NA	CASSLDGGVFHEQYF	TGTGCCAGCAGCTTGGATGGCGGAGTGTTCCACGAGCAGTACTTC